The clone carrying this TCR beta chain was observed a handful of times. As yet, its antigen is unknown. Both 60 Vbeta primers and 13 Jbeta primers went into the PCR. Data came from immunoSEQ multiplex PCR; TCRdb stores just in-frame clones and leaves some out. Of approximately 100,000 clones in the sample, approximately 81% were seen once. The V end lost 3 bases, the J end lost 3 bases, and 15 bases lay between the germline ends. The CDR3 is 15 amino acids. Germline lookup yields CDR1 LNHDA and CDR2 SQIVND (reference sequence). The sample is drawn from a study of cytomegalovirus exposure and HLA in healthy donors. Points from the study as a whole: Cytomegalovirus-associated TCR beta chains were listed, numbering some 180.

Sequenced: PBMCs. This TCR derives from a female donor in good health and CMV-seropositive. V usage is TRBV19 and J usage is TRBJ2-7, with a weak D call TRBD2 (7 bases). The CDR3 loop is CASSIRLADSYEQYF. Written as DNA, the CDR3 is TGTGCCAGTAGTATCCGGCTAGCGGACAGCTACGAGCAGTACTTC. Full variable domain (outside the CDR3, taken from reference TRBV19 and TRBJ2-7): DGGITQSPKYLFRKEGQNVTLSCEQNLNHDAMYWYRQDPGQGLRLIYYSQIVNDFQKGDIAEGYSVSREKKESFPLTVTSAQKNPTAFYLCASSIRLADSYEQYFGPGTRLTVT.